This TCR beta chain was identified in a study of cytomegalovirus exposure and HLA in healthy donors. Study-wide results and caveats: Reported performance of the classifier showed diagnosis of cytomegalovirus status with high specificity and sensitivity. Presence/absence results assume similar sequencing depth per donor, which may not hold.

This clone showed up just a few times. Its target is not known. The PCR used 60 Vbeta and 13 Jbeta primers. Using immunoSEQ multiplex PCR, the repertoire was profiled, and TCRdb retains in-frame clones only, with some absent. The repertoire holds some 190,000 clones, with around 80% as singletons. Trimming cost V 0 bases and J 0 bases, with 5 bases left between them. CDR1 MNHEY and CDR2 SMNVEV come from the germline V gene (reference sequence). The CDR3 sequence is 14 residues long. The sequencing sample was made of PBMCs. The sequence was collected from a girl aged 5-17 years in good health and CMV-seropositive. The chain carries TRBV27 and TRBJ1-1; D is undetermined. The CDR3 coding sequence is TGTGCCAGCAGTTTATCGTTAATGAACACTGAAGCTTTCTTT. Its protein is CASSLSLMNTEAFF.